This T cell receptor beta chain was sequenced in a study of PD-1 blockade in classical Hodgkin lymphoma. Broader study findings: It was reported that newly diagnosed patients had less baseline TCR diversity than healthy donors.

There are 13 residues in the CDR3. J lost 8 bases, V lost 6 bases, and 7 bases had no gene match. Germline V gene lookup returns CDR1 MDHEN and CDR2 SYDVKM. This clone was counted a few times. Its antigen is unknown. Using immunoSEQ multiplex PCR, the repertoire was profiled, and TCRdb retains in-frame clones only, with some absent. Seen here are under 2,500 clones, roughly 58% observed once, and the top ten hold more than 30%. Brentuximab vedotin exposure varied among the patients, all of whom had relapsed after autologous stem cell transplantation. Material: peripheral blood mononuclear cells (PBMCs), obtained at baseline. This sequence joins TRBV28 and TRBJ2-4; 7 nucleotides align to TRBD1. The receptor's source is a human donor with classical Hodgkin lymphoma. The CDR3 sequence: CASSLKQGYIQYF. The CDR3 region has the DNA TGTGCCAGCAGCTTAAAACAGGGGTACATTCAGTACTTC.